The 30 T cell receptor beta chains in this list originate from one sample, sequenced in a study of blood T cells in healthy people across ages. Combining a sample-barcoded 5' primer with a J-beta primer mix, a second PCR ran for roughly 6 to 11 cycles. TCRdb analysed the 5' RACE reads with MiXCR anew, one entry per CDR3 protein. Here the sample spans 950,000 to 1,200,000 distinct CDR3 sequences, more than 30% being singletons. Sequenced: blood. Receptor source: a young man in good health.

This clonotype was observed a handful of times. The chain employs TRBV27 and TRBJ1-1, with D unclear. Germline assignment: CDR1 MNHEY and CDR2 SMNVEV (reference sequence). The CDR3 consists of 14 residues. The V end was cut by 2 bases, the J end by 5 bases, with 12 bases between. CDR3: CASSLKMGGTEAFF. The CDR3 bases are TGTGCCAGCAGTTTAAAGATGGGAGGAACTGAAGCTTTCTTT.

On this clonotype: A read error may produce the germline difference seen at one junction end. This chain joins TRBV6-5 and TRBJ1-1; D gene unclear. Germline V gene sequence: CDR1 MNHEY, CDR2 SVGAGI. The CDR3 has 15 residues. This CDR3 reads CASSSQTYMNTEAFF. Here the CDR3 DNA reads TGTGCCAGTAGTTCCCAGACATACATGAACACTGAAGCTTTCTTT.

This clonotype was counted at least ten times. The chain carries TRBV14 and TRBJ1-2; D uncertain. Germline V gene lookup returns CDR1 SGHDN and CDR2 FVKESK. The V end was cut by 9 bases, the J end by 6 bases, with 17 bases between. CDR3 length: 13 residues. This CDR3 reads CASRDAQRNGYTF. CDR3 DNA sequence: TGTGCCAGTAGAGACGCTCAGCGGAATGGCTACACCTTC. The full variable domain, in which reference TRBV14 and TRBJ1-2 provide the parts outside the CDR3, is EAGVTQFPSHSVIEKGQTVTLRCDPISGHDNLYWYRRVMGKEIKFLLHFVKESKQDESGMPNNRFLAERTGGTYSTLKVQPAELEDSGVYFCASRDAQRNGYTFGSGTRLTVV.

V gene TRBV13 combines with J gene TRBJ1-1; D gene uncertain. CDR1 is PRHDT and CDR2 is FYEKMQ in the germline V gene (reference sequence). Trimming removed 5 bases from V and 3 bases from J, with 13 bases in between. CDR3 length: 14 amino acids. CDR3 nucleotides: TGTGCCAGCAGCCCCGCATACGGCCACACTGAAGCTTTCTTT. Its protein product is CASSPAYGHTEAFF.

This clonotype was seen a handful of times. Its ends do not fully match the called genes, so a read error is possible. This rearrangement joins TRBV10-3 to TRBJ2-1, with a tentative D call TRBD1 (5 bases). The germline V gene has CDR1 ENHRY and CDR2 SYGVKD. This CDR3 is built from 12 residues. CDR3 DNA sequence: TGTGCCTTCAGGGATTCCTACAATGAGCAGTTCTTC. Amino acids: CAFRDSYNEQFF.

V and J are TRBV4-3 and TRBJ2-3; 7 nucleotides agree with TRBD1. The ends lost 2 bases at V and 4 bases at J; junction bases unmatched: 21. Germline V CDR1 and CDR2: LGHNA, YSLEER. The CDR3 has 20 amino acids. The CDR3 spells CASSQRSVLSETGSADTQYF. The CDR3 DNA reads as TGCGCCAGCAGCCAAAGATCCGTCCTATCCGAGACAGGGTCTGCAGATACGCAGTATTTT.

This clonotype was found a few times. The chain combines TRBV27 with TRBJ1-6, with 7 bases aligning to TRBD1. Unmatched junction bases numbered 5, after V lost 5 bases and J lost 7 bases. The germline V gene encodes CDR1 MNHEY and CDR2 SMNVEV (reference sequence). This CDR3 has 14 amino acids. The CDR3 nucleotides read TGTGCCAGCAGTGTGCAGGGGGTAAATTCACCCCTCCACTTT. Translating it yields CASSVQGVNSPLHF.

This chain links TRBV7-9 with TRBJ2-4; possibly TRBD2 for D (7 bases). Germline CDR1 and CDR2: SEHNR and FQNEAQ (reference sequence). This CDR3 is 17 amino acids long. V gave up 5 bases and J gave up 3 bases, with 20 bases separating them. The CDR3 bases are TGTGCCAGCAGCCCCGCGTTGGGGAGGGACAACAAAAACATTCAGTACTTC. Its translation is CASSPALGRDNKNIQYF.

The chain joins TRBV7-9 to TRBJ1-2; 10 bases agree with TRBD1. This CDR3 is built from 15 residues. Germline assignment: CDR1 SEHNR and CDR2 FQNEAQ (reference sequence). Trimming cost V 3 bases and J 6 bases; bases outside gene matches: 7. CDR3 sequence: CASSFRDRGLHGYTF. CDR3 in DNA: TGTGCCAGCAGCTTCCGGGACAGGGGCCTTCATGGCTACACCTTC.

This clonotype was detected a few times. The CDR3 is CASGLRPWGYEQYF. Here the CDR3 DNA reads TGTGCCAGCGGCCTTCGTCCATGGGGCTACGAGCAGTACTTC. The chain uses TRBV21-1 and TRBJ2-7. TRBV21-1 represents a pseudogene. The length of the CDR3 is 14 residues.

V usage is TRBV28 and J usage is TRBJ1-2, with unresolved D. The length of the CDR3 is 14 residues. The V gene's germline CDR1 is MDHEN and CDR2 SYDVKM. With 10 bases removed from V and 0 bases from J, the gap between germline ends came to 15 bases. As DNA, the CDR3 is TGTGCCATCCTGATCCGGGGTACTAACTATGGCTACACCTTC. Amino acids: CAILIRGTNYGYTF.

This rearrangement joins TRBV2 to TRBJ2-3; 8 bases are shared with TRBD2. Germline assignment: CDR1 SNHLY and CDR2 FYNNEI. This CDR3 region has 14 residues. V gave up 3 bases and J gave up 4 bases; unmatched junction bases: 3. As DNA, the CDR3 is TGTGCCAGCAGTGAGATAGCGGGGCCAGATACGCAGTATTTT. This encodes CASSEIAGPDTQYF.

For this clonotype: Mismatch with germline at one junction end may stem from a read error. CDR3 sequence: CASRGAVNSSLHF. CDR3 sequence (DNA): TGTGCCAGCAGGGGGGCAGTGAATTCATCCCTCCACTTT. The V gene is TRBV12-3 or TRBV12-4, the J gene TRBJ1-6; a weak D match, TRBD1 (6 bases). The CDR3 is 13 amino acids.

The rearrangement links TRBV5-1 to TRBJ2-3; 8 bases line up with TRBD2. CDR1 is SGHRS, CDR2 YFSETQ, per germline. The CDR3 extends over 16 amino acids. Trimming removed 2 bases from V and 4 bases from J; junction bases left unmatched: 9. The CDR3: CASSLNGAGGPDTQYF. As DNA, the CDR3 is TGCGCCAGCAGCTTAAATGGCGCGGGGGGACCAGATACGCAGTATTTT.

There are a few counts of this clonotype. At one end, the junction sequence differs from germline, possibly due to a read error. The V gene is TRBV7-9, the J gene TRBJ2-7, with D perhaps TRBD1 (6 bases). Germline V lookup: CDR1 SEHNR, CDR2 FQNEAQ (reference sequence). CDR3 length: 13 residues. The CDR3 spells CASRLGGHYEQYF. The CDR3 nucleotides are TGTGCCAGCAGATTAGGGGGTCACTACGAGCAGTACTTC.

The chain carries TRBV11-2 and TRBJ1-4, with 8 bases fitting TRBD1. The germline V gene has CDR1 SGHAT and CDR2 FQNNGV. The CDR3 totals 14 residues. The V and J ends lost 5 bases and 9 bases, in that order; junction bases with no gene match: 8. The CDR3 region has the DNA TGTGCCAGCAGCCAGGACAGGGAAGTTCAAAAACTGTTTTTT. Residues: CASSQDREVQKLFF.

The J gene is TRBJ2-7, the V gene TRBV18, with 7 bases that match TRBD2. CDR1 and CDR2 (germline): KGHSH, LQKENI. The CDR3 has 14 amino acids. The junction had 6 bases not matched to a gene; V was cut back by 4 bases and J by 3 bases. CDR3 residues: CASSRSGDYYEQYF. CDR3 nucleotide sequence: TGTGCCAGCTCACGGTCGGGGGACTACTACGAGCAGTACTTC.

This chain links TRBV5-5 with TRBJ1-6, with D maybe TRBD1 (6 bases). CDR1 is SGHKS, CDR2 YYEKEE, per germline (reference sequence). The CDR3 is 14 amino acids. V lost 6 bases, J lost 7 bases, and 14 bases lay in between. CDR3 nucleotides: TGTGCCAGCACCACAGGGCTGGAGAATTCACCCCTCCACTTT. As protein: CASTTGLENSPLHF.

The chain uses TRBV5-8 and TRBJ2-7; TRBD1 matches 8 bases. The CDR3 length is 18 residues. The V gene's germline CDR1 is SGHTS and CDR2 YDEGEE. The J segment lost 7 bases and the V segment lost 4 bases, leaving 22 bases of the junction unmatched. CDR3 sequence (DNA): TGTGCCAGCAGCCTCCGGGACAGGAGGGCAGAGTCCTACAATGAGCAGTACTTC. Its protein product is CASSLRDRRAESYNEQYF.

This clonotype was picked up a small number of times. V usage is TRBV6-6 and J usage is TRBJ2-1, with 13 positions matching TRBD2. V shed 5 bases, J shed 5 bases, and the junction held 3 bases outside the gene matches. The CDR3 runs to 15 residues. Germline loops: CDR1 MNHNY, CDR2 SVGAGI (reference sequence). The CDR3 sequence: CASSKTSGRNNEQFF. For the CDR3, the DNA is TGTGCCAGCAGTAAGACTAGCGGGAGGAACAATGAGCAGTTCTTC.

This clonotype was counted a few times. The J gene is TRBJ1-1, the V gene TRBV7-3; TRBD1 agrees at 9 bases. This CDR3 region has 14 residues. J was trimmed by 4 bases and V by 10 bases; bases with no gene match: 10. CDR1 is SGHTA, CDR2 FQGTGA, per germline. The CDR3 DNA follows: TGTGCCACCAAACAGGGGGCGGTGAGCACTGAAGCTTTCTTT. Its protein product is CATKQGAVSTEAFF.

The CDR3 nucleotides read TGTGCCAGCAGCTTAGAGGTGGCCGGGGAGCTGTTTTTT. It translates to CASSLEVAGELFF. This chain links TRBV7-9 with TRBJ2-2; D ambiguous. From germline, CDR1 is SEHNR and CDR2 FQNEAQ (reference sequence). This CDR3 is built from 13 residues. V shed 1 base and J shed 6 bases, with 6 bases lying between them.

The chain combines TRBV5-1 with TRBJ2-5; perhaps TRBD1 as D (5 bases). This CDR3 contains 13 residues. Trimming left V 0 bases short and J 5 bases short, with 8 bases between. Per germline, CDR1 SGHRS and CDR2 YFSETQ. The CDR3: CASSLVKGETQYF. The DNA of the CDR3 is TGCGCCAGCAGCTTGGTCAAGGGGGAGACCCAGTACTTC.

This clonotype has just a few counts. This sequence joins TRBV5-1 and TRBJ2-1, with 14 bases that match TRBD2. CDR1 is SGHRS, CDR2 YFSETQ, per germline. The CDR3 is made up of 15 amino acids. V lost 2 bases to trimming and J lost 8 bases; unmatched junction nucleotides: 3. In DNA, the CDR3 is TGCGCCAGCAGCTTCAGACTAGCGGGGGGGGATGAGCAGTTCTTC. Translating it yields CASSFRLAGGDEQFF.

As to this clonotype: A read error may be the cause here, since a much bigger clone is one base away. The J gene is TRBJ2-1, the V gene TRBV12-3 or TRBV12-4, with 10 nucleotides matching TRBD2. The CDR3 sequence is 16 residues long. Here the CDR3 reads CASSLGTSGAYYERFF. The CDR3 region has the DNA TGTGCCAGCAGTTTAGGGACTAGCGGAGCCTACTACGAGCGGTTCTTC.

The CDR3 here is CASSYTHEGAGGKNEQFF. The CDR3 bases are TGTGCCAGCAGTTACACCCACGAGGGAGCAGGGGGGAAAAATGAGCAGTTCTTC. V is TRBV6-5 and J is TRBJ2-1; tentative D call: TRBD1 (7 bases). Germline lookup yields CDR1 MNHEY and CDR2 SVGAGI. V lost 2 bases, J lost 7 bases, and 24 bases lay in between. CDR3 length: 18 residues.

The chain employs TRBV6-6 and TRBJ1-2; D uncertain. The CDR3 is 14 amino acids. CDR1 MNHNY and CDR2 SVGAGI come from the germline V gene (reference sequence). Trimming removed 0 bases at V and 8 bases at J, with 13 bases between. The CDR3 nucleotides read TGTGCCAGCAGTTACTCGGACGGGCAAGGAGGCTACACCTTC. This encodes CASSYSDGQGGYTF.

This clonotype has just one count. The J gene is TRBJ1-1, the V gene TRBV10-3, with TRBD1 matching over 12 bases. The CDR3 has 15 residues. The germline V gene has CDR1 ENHRY and CDR2 SYGVKD. The J segment lost 7 bases and the V segment lost 4 bases, leaving 7 bases of the junction unmatched. The DNA for the CDR3 is TGTGCCATCAGTGCAAGGGGACAGGGGGCCGGTGAAGCTTTCTTT. Translation: CAISARGQGAGEAFF.

V usage is TRBV27 and J usage is TRBJ2-3; D is possibly TRBD1 or TRBD2 (5 bases each). The V end was cut by 8 bases, the J end by 4 bases, with 13 bases between. The germline V gene encodes CDR1 MNHEY and CDR2 SMNVEV (reference sequence). The CDR3 totals 13 residues. The CDR3 spells CASGKGTPDTQYF. CDR3 sequence (DNA): TGTGCCAGCGGCAAGGGGACCCCAGATACGCAGTATTTT.

This clonotype came up a few times. The rearrangement links TRBV27 to TRBJ1-4; 7 bases fit TRBD1. The CDR3 length is 13 residues. CDR1 is MNHEY and CDR2 is SMNVEV in the germline V gene (reference sequence). The V gene end was trimmed by 8 bases and the J gene end by 5 bases; junction bases not matched to a gene: 5. The CDR3 region has the DNA TGTGCCAGCGGGGGACAGAAGAATGAAAAACTGTTTTTT. This encodes CASGGQKNEKLFF.